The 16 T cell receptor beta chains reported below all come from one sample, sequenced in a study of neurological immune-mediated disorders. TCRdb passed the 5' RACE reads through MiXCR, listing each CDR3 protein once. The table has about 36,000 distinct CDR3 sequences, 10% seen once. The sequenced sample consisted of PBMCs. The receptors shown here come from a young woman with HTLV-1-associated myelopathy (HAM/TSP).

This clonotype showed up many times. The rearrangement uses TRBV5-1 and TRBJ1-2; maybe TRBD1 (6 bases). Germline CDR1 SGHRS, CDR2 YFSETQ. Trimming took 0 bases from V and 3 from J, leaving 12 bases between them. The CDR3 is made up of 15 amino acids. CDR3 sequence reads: CASSLARGGDYGYTF. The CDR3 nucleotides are TGCGCCAGCAGCTTGGCCAGAGGGGGTGACTATGGCTACACCTTC.

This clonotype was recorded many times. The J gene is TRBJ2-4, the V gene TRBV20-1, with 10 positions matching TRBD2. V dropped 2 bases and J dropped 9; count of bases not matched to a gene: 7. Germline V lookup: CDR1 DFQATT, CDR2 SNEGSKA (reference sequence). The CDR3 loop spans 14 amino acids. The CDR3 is CSARLAGVPGIQYF. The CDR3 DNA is TGCAGTGCTAGACTAGCGGGGGTTCCAGGCATTCAGTACTTC.

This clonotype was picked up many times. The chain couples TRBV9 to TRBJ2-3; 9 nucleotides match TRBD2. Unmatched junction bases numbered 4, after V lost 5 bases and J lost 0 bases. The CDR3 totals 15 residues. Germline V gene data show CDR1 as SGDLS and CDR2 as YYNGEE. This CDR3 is CASSNSGGSTDTQYF. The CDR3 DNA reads TGTGCCAGCAGTAATAGCGGGGGCAGCACAGATACGCAGTATTTT.

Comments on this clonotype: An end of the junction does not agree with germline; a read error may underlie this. CDR3 amino acids: CASSQATQGTQYF. In nucleotides, the CDR3 is TGTGCCAGCAGCCAGGCCACCCAAGGGACCCAGTACTTC. V is TRBV7-3 and J is TRBJ2-5; no clear D gene. The CDR3 consists of 13 residues. In germline, CDR1 is SGHTA, CDR2 FQGTGA.

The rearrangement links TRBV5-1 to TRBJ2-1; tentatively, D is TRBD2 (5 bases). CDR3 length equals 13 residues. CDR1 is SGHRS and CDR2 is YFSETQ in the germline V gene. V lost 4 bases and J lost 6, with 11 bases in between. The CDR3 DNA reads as TGCGCCAGCAGCCTCCCCCGGGGCAATGAGCAGTTCTTC. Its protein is CASSLPRGNEQFF.

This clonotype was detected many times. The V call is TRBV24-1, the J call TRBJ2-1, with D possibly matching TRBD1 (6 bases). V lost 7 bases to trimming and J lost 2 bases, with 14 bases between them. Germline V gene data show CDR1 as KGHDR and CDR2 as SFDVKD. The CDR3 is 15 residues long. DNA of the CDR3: TGTGCCACCAGGTTAACAGGGACACCCTACAATGAGCAGTTCTTC. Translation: CATRLTGTPYNEQFF.

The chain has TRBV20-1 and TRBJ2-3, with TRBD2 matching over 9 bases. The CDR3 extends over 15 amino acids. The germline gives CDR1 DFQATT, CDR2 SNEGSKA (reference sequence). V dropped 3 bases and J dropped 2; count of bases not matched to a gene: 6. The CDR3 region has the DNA TGCAGTGCTAGCCCCTCTAGCGGGAACACAGATACGCAGTATTTT. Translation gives CSASPSSGNTDTQYF.

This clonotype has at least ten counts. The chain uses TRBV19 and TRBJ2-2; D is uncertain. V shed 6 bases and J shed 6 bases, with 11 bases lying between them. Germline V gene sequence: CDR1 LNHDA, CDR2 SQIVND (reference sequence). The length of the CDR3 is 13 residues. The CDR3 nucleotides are TGTGCCAGTAGCATAACCCTAGCCGGGGAGCTGTTTTTT. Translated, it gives CASSITLAGELFF.

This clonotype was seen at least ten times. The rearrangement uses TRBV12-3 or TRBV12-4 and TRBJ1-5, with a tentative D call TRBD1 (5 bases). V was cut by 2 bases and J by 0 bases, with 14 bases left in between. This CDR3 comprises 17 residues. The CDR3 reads CASSLWGPGYSNQPQHF. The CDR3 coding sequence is TGTGCCAGCAGTTTATGGGGCCCAGGGTATAGCAATCAGCCCCAGCATTTT.

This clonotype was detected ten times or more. The CDR3 DNA follows: TGCAGTGCTTTACCATTGACAGGACATAGCAATCAGCCCCAGCATTTT. Protein: CSALPLTGHSNQPQHF. V is TRBV20-1 and J is TRBJ1-5; D is possibly TRBD1 (6 bases). This CDR3 comprises 16 residues. With 5 bases removed from V and 0 bases from J, the gap between germline ends came to 17 bases. Germline values: CDR1 DFQATT, CDR2 SNEGSKA (reference sequence).

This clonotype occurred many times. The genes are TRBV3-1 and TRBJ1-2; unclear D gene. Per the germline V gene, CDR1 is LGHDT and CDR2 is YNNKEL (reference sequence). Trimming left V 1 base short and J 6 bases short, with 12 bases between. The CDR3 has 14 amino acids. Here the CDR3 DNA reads TGTGCCAGCAGCCAAGCACGGGGATCGCATGGCTACACCTTC. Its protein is CASSQARGSHGYTF.

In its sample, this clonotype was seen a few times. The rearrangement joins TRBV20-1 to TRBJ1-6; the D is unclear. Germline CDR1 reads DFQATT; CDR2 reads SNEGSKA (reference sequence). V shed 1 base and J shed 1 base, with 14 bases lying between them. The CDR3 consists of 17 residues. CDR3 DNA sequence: TGCAGTGCTAGAGTCGAGGGAGTAGGATCCTATAATTCACCCCTCCACTTT. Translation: CSARVEGVGSYNSPLHF.

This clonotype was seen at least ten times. This CDR3 is CASSRRWDRGGLSTEAFF. The CDR3 DNA is TGTGCCAGCTCACGTCGGTGGGACAGGGGTGGATTGAGCACTGAAGCTTTCTTT. This rearrangement joins TRBV18 to TRBJ1-1, with 10 bases fitting TRBD1. V shed 4 bases and J 4 bases; nucleotides not matched to a gene: 15. Germline loops: CDR1 KGHSH, CDR2 LQKENI. The CDR3 is made up of 18 amino acids.

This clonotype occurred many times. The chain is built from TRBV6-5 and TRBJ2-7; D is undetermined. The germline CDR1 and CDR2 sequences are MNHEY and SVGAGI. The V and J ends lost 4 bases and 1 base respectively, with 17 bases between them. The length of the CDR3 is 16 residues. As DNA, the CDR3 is TGTGCCAGCAGTTCCCGACATGGCAGGCCTTCCTACGAGCAGTACTTC. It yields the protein CASSSRHGRPSYEQYF.

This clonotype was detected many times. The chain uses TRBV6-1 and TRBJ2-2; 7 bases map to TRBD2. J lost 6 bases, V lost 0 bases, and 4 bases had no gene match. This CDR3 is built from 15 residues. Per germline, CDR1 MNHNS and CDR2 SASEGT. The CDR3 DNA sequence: TGTGCCAGCAGTGAAGCGGGGAGGGCCCCCGGGGAGCTGTTTTTT. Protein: CASSEAGRAPGELFF.

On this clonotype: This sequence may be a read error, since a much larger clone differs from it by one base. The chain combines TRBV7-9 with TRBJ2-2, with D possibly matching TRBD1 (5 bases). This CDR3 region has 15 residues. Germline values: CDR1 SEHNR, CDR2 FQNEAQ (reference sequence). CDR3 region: CASSLGGVFTWELFF. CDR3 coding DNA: TGTGCCAGCAGCTTAGGGGGCGTGTTCACCTGGGAGCTGTTTTTT.